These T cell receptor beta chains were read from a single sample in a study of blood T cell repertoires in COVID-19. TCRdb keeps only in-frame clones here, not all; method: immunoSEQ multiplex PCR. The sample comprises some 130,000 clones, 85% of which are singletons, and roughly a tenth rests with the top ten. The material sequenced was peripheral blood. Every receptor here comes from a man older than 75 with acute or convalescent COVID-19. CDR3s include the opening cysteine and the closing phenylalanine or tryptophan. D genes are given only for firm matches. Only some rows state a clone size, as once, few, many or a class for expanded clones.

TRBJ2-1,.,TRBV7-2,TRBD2,CASLWTGTSAYNEQFF,TGTGCCAGCCTATGGACCGGGACTAGCGCTTACAATGAGCAGTTCTTC
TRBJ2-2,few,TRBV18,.,CASSPPINSVATGELFF,TGTGCCAGCTCACCACCTATTAATAGCGTTGCCACCGGGGAGCTGTTTTTT
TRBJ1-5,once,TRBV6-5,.,CASRVAKDNQPQHF,TGTGCCAGCAGGGTAGCCAAGGACAATCAGCCCCAGCATTTT
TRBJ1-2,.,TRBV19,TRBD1,CASSPDRDGYGYTF,TGTGCCAGTAGTCCGGACAGGGACGGTTATGGCTACACCTTC
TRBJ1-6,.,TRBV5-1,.,CASREQLYNSPLHF,TGCGCCAGCAGGGAGCAGCTCTATAATTCACCCCTCCACTTT
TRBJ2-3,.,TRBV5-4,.,CASSLGGRPDTQYF,TGTGCCAGCAGCTTGGGGGGGCGGCCAGATACGCAGTATTTT
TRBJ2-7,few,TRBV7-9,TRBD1,CASSYGTATYEQYF,TGTGCCAGCAGCTACGGGACAGCCACCTACGAGCAGTACTTC
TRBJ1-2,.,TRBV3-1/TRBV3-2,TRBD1,CASKDRADYGYTF,TGTGCCAGCAAGGACAGGGCAGACTATGGCTACACCTTC
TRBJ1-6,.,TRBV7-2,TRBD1,CASSLARTGVRSPLHF,TGTGCCAGCAGCTTAGCACGTACAGGGGTGCGTTCACCCCTCCACTTT
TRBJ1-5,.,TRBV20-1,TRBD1,CSASSVTGAGNQPQHF,TGCAGTGCTAGTTCGGTTACAGGGGCTGGGAATCAGCCCCAGCATTTT
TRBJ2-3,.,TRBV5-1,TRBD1,CASSYGQGNTPRDF,TGCGCCAGCAGCTATGGACAGGGTAACACCCCCCGGGACTTT
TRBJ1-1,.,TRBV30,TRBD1,CAWSRTGGTEAFF,TGTGCCTGGAGTCGGACAGGGGGCACTGAAGCTTTCTTT
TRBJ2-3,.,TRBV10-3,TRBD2,CAISEGGLATDTQYF,TGTGCCATCAGTGAAGGTGGACTAGCGACAGATACGCAGTATTTT
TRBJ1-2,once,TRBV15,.,CATSRDLGHGGRYGYTF,TGTGCCACCAGCAGAGATCTCGGGCACGGGGGGCGTTATGGCTACACCTTC
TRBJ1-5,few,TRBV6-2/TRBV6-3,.,CASSYGGVGNQPQHF,TGTGCCAGCAGTTACGGAGGGGTAGGCAATCAGCCCCAGCATTTT
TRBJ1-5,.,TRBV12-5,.,CASGFGGNQPQHF,TGTGCTAGTGGTTTCGGCGGGAATCAGCCCCAGCATTTT
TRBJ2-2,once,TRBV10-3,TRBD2,CAISDSGPNTGELFF,TGTGCCATCAGCGATAGCGGGCCCAACACCGGGGAGCTGTTTTTT
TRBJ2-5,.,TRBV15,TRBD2,CATSIAGVETQYF,TGTGCCACCAGCATAGCGGGAGTTGAGACCCAGTACTTC
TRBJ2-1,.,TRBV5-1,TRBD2,CASSSGGGAYNEQFF,TGCGCCAGCAGCTCGGGCGGGGGAGCCTACAATGAGCAGTTCTTC
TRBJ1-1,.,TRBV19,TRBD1,CASSPGQGQNTEAFF,TGTGCCAGTAGTCCGGGACAGGGACAGAACACTGAAGCTTTCTTT
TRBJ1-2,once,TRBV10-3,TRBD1,CATTIRDRGDGGYTF,TGTGCCACGACGATCCGGGACAGGGGGGACGGGGGCTACACCTTC
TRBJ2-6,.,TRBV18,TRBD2,CASSPVSGSSGANVLTF,TGTGCCAGCTCACCGGTTAGCGGGAGCTCTGGGGCCAACGTCCTGACTTTC
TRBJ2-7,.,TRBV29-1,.,CSVQGNRDEQYF,TGCAGCGTTCAGGGGAATAGGGACGAGCAGTACTTC
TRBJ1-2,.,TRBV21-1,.,CASSKAGSRGRYGYTF,TGTGCCAGCAGCAAAGCCGGGAGTAGGGGGCGGTATGGCTACACCTTC
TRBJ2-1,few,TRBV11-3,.,CASSPDTSEQFF,TGTGCCAGCAGCCCGGACACCTCGGAGCAGTTCTTC